This TCR beta chain was captured in a study of immune characterization of retroperitoneal liposarcoma. Trimming pared 7 bases from V and 6 bases from J, leaving 13 bases between. This CDR3 spans 14 amino acids. Germline V gene lookup returns CDR1 MNHNS and CDR2 SASEGT. TCRdb used MiXCR to reprocess the PCR reads, holding one entry per CDR3 protein. The data show roughly 20,000 distinct CDR3 sequences, 35% to 40% seen once. The receptor's source is a male donor with retroperitoneal liposarcoma. The V and J genes are TRBV6-1 and TRBJ1-6, with D possibly matching TRBD1 (6 bases). Sample: blood. The CDR3 sequence: CASTARGSNSPLHF. CDR3 DNA: TGTGCCAGCACCGCGAGGGGGAGTAATTCACCCCTCCACTTT.